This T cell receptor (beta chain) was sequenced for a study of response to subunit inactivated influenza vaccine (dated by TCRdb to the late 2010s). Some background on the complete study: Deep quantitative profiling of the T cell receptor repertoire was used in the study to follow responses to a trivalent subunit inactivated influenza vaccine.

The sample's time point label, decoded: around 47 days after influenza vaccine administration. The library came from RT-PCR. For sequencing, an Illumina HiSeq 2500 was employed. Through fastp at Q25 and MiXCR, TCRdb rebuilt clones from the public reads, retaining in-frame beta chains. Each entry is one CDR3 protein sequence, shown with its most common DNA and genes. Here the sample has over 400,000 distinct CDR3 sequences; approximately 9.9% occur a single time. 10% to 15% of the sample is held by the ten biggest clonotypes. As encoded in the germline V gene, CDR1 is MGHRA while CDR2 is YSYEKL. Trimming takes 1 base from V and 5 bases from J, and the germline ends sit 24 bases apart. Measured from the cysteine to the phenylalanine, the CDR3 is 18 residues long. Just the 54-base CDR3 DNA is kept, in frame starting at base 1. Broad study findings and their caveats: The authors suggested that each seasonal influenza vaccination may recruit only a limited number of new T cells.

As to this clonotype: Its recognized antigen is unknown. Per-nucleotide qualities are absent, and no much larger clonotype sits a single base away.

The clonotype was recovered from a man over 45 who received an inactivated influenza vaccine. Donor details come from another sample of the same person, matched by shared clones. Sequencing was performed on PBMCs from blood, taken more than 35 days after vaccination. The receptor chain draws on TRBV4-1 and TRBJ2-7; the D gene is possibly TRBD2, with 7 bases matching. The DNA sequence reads TGCGCCAGCAGCCAAGGCGTACTTTTCCGGGGGGCCGTTGACGAGCAGTACTTC. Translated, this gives CASSQGVLFRGAVDEQYF.